The 25 T cell receptor beta chains given below trace back to one sample, sequenced in a study of T cells expressing NK-cell markers. TCRdb reanalyzed the 5' RACE reads, giving one entry per CDR3 protein sequence and no DNA. Seen in this sample are about 260,000 distinct CDR3 sequences; the ten most common clones hold around 4.3%. Sequencing used blood T cells: a sorted CD56 or NKG2C T cell subset, CD4+ or CD8+ T cells, or bulk PBMC T cells (not recorded which). The receptor source for this set is a woman aged 18-70 years in good health.

This rearrangement joins TRBV9 to TRBJ1-1; TCRdb gives TRBD1 as the D gene, but with no DNA this cannot be confirmed. CDR3 length equals 14 residues. CDR1 is SGDLS, CDR2 YYNGEE, per germline. Here the CDR3 reads CASSMTGANTEAFF.

V usage is TRBV6-1 and J usage is TRBJ1-5. The CDR3 is 14 amino acids. Germline V gene data show CDR1 as MNHNS and CDR2 as SASEGT. The CDR3 loop reads CASLLRGRDQPQHF.

The chain uses TRBV20-1 and TRBJ2-5. This CDR3 is 11 amino acids long. CDR1 DFQATT and CDR2 SNEGSKA come from the germline V gene (reference sequence). CDR3 residues: CSARDSQTQYF.

The chain recombines TRBV20-1 with TRBJ1-6. Germline lookup yields CDR1 DFQATT and CDR2 SNEGSKA (reference sequence). This CDR3 is 13 amino acids long. CDR3 loop: CSARSSYNSPLHF.

This chain uses TRBV20-1 with TRBJ1-2; TCRdb calls TRBD1, which cannot be checked without DNA. The CDR3 extends over 11 amino acids. The germline gives CDR1 DFQATT, CDR2 SNEGSKA (reference sequence). The CDR3 loop reads CSGPGGSGYTF.

This sequence joins TRBV12-3 or TRBV12-4 and TRBJ2-1. This CDR3 contains 16 residues. The CDR3 is CASSLLAKRTVNEQFF.

The chain employs TRBV7-2 and TRBJ1-5; no DNA is available, so the TRBD1 call from TCRdb remains unchecked. CDR1 and CDR2 from the germline V gene are SGHTA and FQGNSA. CDR3 length equals 14 residues. CDR3 sequence: CASSPVQRNQPQHF.

The J gene is TRBJ2-3, the V gene TRBV24-1; TCRdb's D gene call, TRBD1, goes unchecked for lack of DNA. The CDR3 loop spans 14 amino acids. Germline assignment: CDR1 KGHDR and CDR2 SFDVKD. The CDR3 sequence: CATSDWDSTDTQYF.

The V call is TRBV5-4, the J call TRBJ2-2. Germline loops: CDR1 SGHNT, CDR2 YYREEE (reference sequence). The CDR3 has 15 residues. The CDR3 protein is CASSLVVGSKGELFF. The full variable domain, rest sourced from reference TRBV5-4 and TRBJ2-2, is ETGVTQSPTHLIKTRGQQVTLRCSSQSGHNTVSWYQQALGQGPQFIFQYYREEENGRGNFPPRFSGLQFPNYSSELNVNALELDDSALYLCASSLVVGSKGELFFGEGSRLTVL.

V gene TRBV18 combines with J gene TRBJ1-4; checking the TCRdb D call of TRBD1 is not possible without DNA. Germline-derived CDR1 and CDR2 are KGHSH and LQKENI. The CDR3 has 14 residues. The CDR3 region is CASSPGGKNEKLFF.

The V and J genes are TRBV20-1 and TRBJ2-5. This CDR3 has 12 residues. CDR1 and CDR2 (germline): DFQATT, SNEGSKA (reference sequence). CDR3 sequence reads: CSASEVRETQYF.

The rearrangement links TRBV20-1 to TRBJ2-7; TCRdb selects TRBD2, and the lack of DNA leaves this call unchecked. This CDR3 comprises 15 residues. CDR1 is DFQATT and CDR2 is SNEGSKA in the germline V gene (reference sequence). CDR3 amino acids: CSAEAPSGKFYEQYF.

The V and J genes are TRBV7-8 and TRBJ2-7; checking the TCRdb D call of TRBD1 is not possible without DNA. This CDR3 comprises 15 residues. Germline CDR1 is SGHVS and CDR2 is FQNEAQ. CDR3 residues: CASSLGIAGPYEQYF.

This chain links TRBV18 with TRBJ1-6; TCRdb's D gene call, TRBD1, goes unchecked for lack of DNA. CDR3 length equals 15 residues. In germline, CDR1 is KGHSH, CDR2 LQKENI. CDR3 amino acids: CASSPGQGDISPLHF.

The rearrangement uses TRBV6-5 and TRBJ1-2. This CDR3 comprises 12 residues. Germline V gene lookup returns CDR1 MNHEY and CDR2 SVGAGI. CDR3 amino acids: CASSYSTSGYTF.

The chain uses TRBV5-1 and TRBJ1-1. CDR3 size: 14 residues. Germline CDR1 reads SGHRS; CDR2 reads YFSETQ. This CDR3 reads CASSFGPANTEAFF. The full variable domain, completed using reference TRBV5-1 and TRBJ1-1, is KAGVTQTPRYLIKTRGQQVTLSCSPISGHRSVSWYQQTPGQGLQFLFEYFSETQRNKGNFPGRFSGRQFSNSRSEMNVSTLELGDSALYLCASSFGPANTEAFFGQGTRLTVV.

This rearrangement joins TRBV21-1 to TRBJ1-3; TCRdb indicates TRBD1, and absent DNA this call remains unverified. TRBV21-1 is assigned pseudogene status. This CDR3 region has 16 residues. This chain's CDR3 is CASSKTARGRGNTIYF.

This rearrangement joins TRBV25-1 to TRBJ2-2. Germline V gene sequence: CDR1 MGHDK, CDR2 SYGVNS. This CDR3 spans 14 amino acids. CDR3 region: CASSEARVTGELFF.

V gene TRBV11-2 combines with J gene TRBJ1-1. Germline loops: CDR1 SGHAT, CDR2 FQNNGV. This CDR3 comprises 12 residues. CDR3 region: CASSSMNTEAFF.

V usage is TRBV29-1 and J usage is TRBJ2-7. Germline CDR1 and CDR2: SQVTM and ANQGSEA. This CDR3 contains 12 residues. This chain's CDR3 is CSVEGIVGEQYF.

The genes are TRBV7-3 and TRBJ2-1. The CDR3 sequence is 13 residues long. Germline-derived CDR1 and CDR2 are SGHTA and FQGTGA. The CDR3 sequence: CASSLLGNNEQFF.

V gene TRBV10-3 combines with J gene TRBJ2-7; there is no DNA to check the TCRdb D call of TRBD2. The CDR3 consists of 14 residues. The V gene's germline CDR1 is ENHRY and CDR2 SYGVKD. The CDR3 is CAISRAGGSYEQYF.

The V call is TRBV29-1, the J call TRBJ2-3; absent DNA, TCRdb's TRBD1 call cannot be checked. Germline CDR1 and CDR2: SQVTM and ANQGSEA. The CDR3 is made up of 14 amino acids. The CDR3 here is CSVGGAGATDTQYF.

V usage is TRBV10-1 and J usage is TRBJ1-5; TCRdb proposes TRBD1, but this gene call is untestable without DNA. CDR3 size: 14 residues. Germline V CDR1 and CDR2: WNHNN, SYGVQD (reference sequence). This CDR3 reads CASSGTGSNQPQHF.

The genes are TRBV7-3 and TRBJ2-1; TCRdb selects TRBD2, and the lack of DNA leaves this call unchecked. The germline V gene encodes CDR1 SGHTA and CDR2 FQGTGA. The CDR3 has 14 residues. Here the CDR3 reads CASSLGGRNNEQFF.